Each of the 27 T cell receptor beta chains below was sequenced from the same sample in a study of blood T cells in healthy people across ages. The authors ran a second PCR of about 7 to 11 cycles using a sample-barcoded 5' primer and a J-beta primer mix. TCRdb re-called the 5' RACE reads with MiXCR, one entry per CDR3 protein. The sample lists about a million distinct CDR3 sequences, approximately 50% occurring once. The sample taken for sequencing was blood. The receptor set was obtained from a woman aged 55-69 years in good health.

The chain uses TRBV6-2 or TRBV6-3 and TRBJ2-1, with D hard to call. The V end was cut by 7 bases, the J end by 10 bases, with 17 bases between. Germline V gene data show CDR1 as MNHEY and CDR2 as SVGEGT. The CDR3 consists of 13 residues. The CDR3 DNA reads as TGTGCCAGCAACCCGTCTGAGTCGTACGAGCAGTTCTTC. This codes for CASNPSESYEQFF.

This clonotype was recorded at least ten times. The chain couples TRBV6-5 to TRBJ2-6; no reliable D call. V was cut by 6 bases and J by 0 bases, with 9 bases left in between. Germline assignment: CDR1 MNHEY and CDR2 SVGAGI. CDR3 length: 15 amino acids. CDR3 in amino acids: CASSWRTSGANVLTF. The CDR3 coding sequence is TGTGCCAGCAGCTGGCGGACCTCTGGGGCCAACGTCCTGACTTTC.

The chain employs TRBV7-9 and TRBJ2-1, with a possible D match to TRBD2 (6 bases). Germline CDR1 and CDR2: SEHNR and FQNEAQ (reference sequence). Trimming took off 5 bases at V and 9 bases at J, with 14 bases between the two ends. The CDR3 sequence is 13 residues long. CDR3 nucleotide sequence: TGTGCCAGCAGCCTGATTGGGGGAGGTGAGCAGTTCTTC. Its protein is CASSLIGGGEQFF. The variable domain in full, completed from reference TRBV7-9 and TRBJ2-1, reads DTGVSQNPRHKITKRGQNVTFRCDPISEHNRLYWYRQTLGQGPEFLTYFQNEAQLEKSRLLSDRFSAERPKGSFSTLEIQRTEQGDSAMYLCASSLIGGGEQFFGPGTRLTVL.

The chain couples TRBV7-2 to TRBJ1-2; tentative D call: TRBD1 (5 bases). The CDR3 extends over 15 amino acids. V was pared by 0 bases and J by 4 bases, with 12 bases between. Germline values: CDR1 SGHTA, CDR2 FQGNSA. The CDR3: CASSLAQGGAYGYTF. DNA of the CDR3: TGTGCCAGCAGCTTAGCGCAGGGAGGGGCCTATGGCTACACCTTC.

This chain links TRBV5-1 with TRBJ2-2; D might be TRBD2 (5 bases). This CDR3 has 16 amino acids. Trimming took 0 bases from V and 0 from J, leaving 9 bases between them. Germline assignment: CDR1 SGHRS and CDR2 YFSETQ. The CDR3 reads CASSLEAVSNTGELFF. In DNA form, the CDR3 reads TGCGCCAGCAGCTTGGAAGCGGTCTCGAACACCGGGGAGCTGTTTTTT.

The rearrangement uses TRBV7-6 and TRBJ2-1, with 9 bases lining up with TRBD2. Germline V gene sequence: CDR1 SGHVS, CDR2 FNYEAQ. The CDR3 extends over 16 amino acids. The trim removed 5 bases at V and 4 bases at J, leaving 9 bases unmatched. CDR3 sequence reads: CASSPVMTSGYNEQFF. The CDR3 DNA is TGTGCCAGCAGCCCCGTTATGACTAGCGGATACAATGAGCAGTTCTTC.

The genes are TRBV21-1 and TRBJ2-1; the table's D call of TRBD1 was not tested on the DNA. TRBV21-1 has pseudogene status. The CDR3 runs to 14 residues. CDR3 in DNA: TGTGCCAGCAGCAAACGACAGGGTATCGGTGAGCAGTTCTTC. It specifies CASSKRQGIGEQFF.

The chain links TRBV10-3 to TRBJ2-5, with TRBD2 matching 9 bases. Germline CDR1 ENHRY, CDR2 SYGVKD. The junction had 23 bases not matched to a gene; V was cut back by 10 bases and J by 11 bases. The CDR3 has 16 amino acids. The CDR3, as DNA: TGTGCCACCCAGCCGGACCTAGCGGGACGAAACAATGAGCAGTACTTC. Translated: CATQPDLAGRNNEQYF.

The V call is TRBV5-1, the J call TRBJ2-5; D is possibly TRBD1 (6 bases). The germline V gene encodes CDR1 SGHRS and CDR2 YFSETQ. The CDR3 length is 14 residues. V was clipped by 0 bases and J by 11 bases, with 17 bases between them. The CDR3 nucleotides read TGCGCCAGCAGCTTGGTTGGGGGCTCAAGGGAGCAGTACTTC. Translated, it gives CASSLVGGSREQYF.

The chain has TRBV7-2 and TRBJ2-5; 10 nucleotides agree with TRBD2. There are 15 residues in the CDR3. CDR1 and CDR2 from the germline V gene are SGHTA and FQGNSA. The V and J ends lost 5 bases and 11 bases, in that order; junction bases with no gene match: 14. Written as DNA, the CDR3 is TGTGCCAGCAGCCTGGCTAGCGGGAGCGAGAATGAGCAGTACTTC. Protein product: CASSLASGSENEQYF.

The table lists this clonotype with a count of one. The chain joins TRBV20-1 to TRBJ2-5, with D unresolved. Germline CDR1 reads DFQATT; CDR2 reads SNEGSKA (reference sequence). The germline V and J ends were trimmed by 7 bases and 11 bases, with 20 bases remaining between them. This CDR3 comprises 12 residues. This CDR3 is CSGVADHNEQYF. CDR3 DNA sequence: TGCAGTGGGGTGGCGGACCACAATGAGCAGTACTTC.

The rearrangement links TRBV7-9 to TRBJ2-4, with D perhaps being TRBD1 or TRBD2 (5 bases each). Germline V gene sequence: CDR1 SEHNR, CDR2 FQNEAQ (reference sequence). The CDR3 totals 11 residues. Trimming removed 1 base from V and 15 bases from J, with 10 bases in between. The CDR3 DNA reads TGTGCCAGCAGCTTAGGGGACCTTAGGTACTTC. This sequence encodes CASSLGDLRYF.

V and J are TRBV4-2 and TRBJ2-1; D remains ambiguous. Germline CDR1 LGHNA, CDR2 YNFKEQ. V was trimmed by 8 bases and J by 4 bases, leaving 12 bases between them. The CDR3 has 13 residues. The CDR3 loop reads CASGRLIYNEQFF. The CDR3 bases are TGTGCCAGCGGTCGACTGATTTACAATGAGCAGTTCTTC.

This clonotype was observed a single time. The chain uses TRBV28 and TRBJ2-1, with 9 positions matching TRBD1. CDR1 MDHEN and CDR2 SYDVKM come from the germline V gene. The junction had 4 bases not matched to a gene; V was cut back by 4 bases and J by 12 bases. This CDR3 has 12 residues. CDR3 amino acids: CASSSDRGRQFF. Written as DNA, the CDR3 is TGTGCCAGCAGTTCCGACAGGGGGAGGCAGTTCTTC.

The rearrangement uses TRBV7-2 and TRBJ2-5; D remains ambiguous. This CDR3 spans 14 amino acids. The germline V gene encodes CDR1 SGHTA and CDR2 FQGNSA. V was clipped by 0 bases and J by 3 bases, with 8 bases between them. CDR3 protein: CASSLAPAKETQYF. The CDR3 DNA is TGTGCCAGCAGCTTAGCTCCGGCGAAAGAGACCCAGTACTTC. Complete variable domain (other parts from reference TRBV7-2 and TRBJ2-5): GAGVSQSPSNKVTEKGKDVELRCDPISGHTALYWYRQSLGQGLEFLIYFQGNSAPDKSGLPSDRFSAERTGGSVSTLTIQRTQQEDSAVYLCASSLAPAKETQYFGPGTRLLVL.

The rearrangement uses TRBV18 and TRBJ1-6; D call uncertain. With 2 bases removed from V and 10 bases from J, the gap between germline ends came to 6 bases. Germline CDR1 is KGHSH and CDR2 is LQKENI. This CDR3 has 12 amino acids. The CDR3: CASSPAVSPLHF. The CDR3 DNA follows: TGTGCCAGCTCACCAGCCGTCTCACCCCTCCACTTT.

This clonotype came up a few times. The genes are TRBV4-3 and TRBJ2-7; TRBD2 agrees at 8 bases. The V gene's germline CDR1 is LGHNA and CDR2 YSLEER. The J segment lost 3 bases and the V segment lost 4 bases, leaving 8 bases of the junction unmatched. The length of the CDR3 is 15 residues. The CDR3 here is CASSRERELGYEQYF. The CDR3 nucleotides are TGCGCCAGCAGCCGGGAGCGGGAGTTAGGCTACGAGCAGTACTTC.

There are a few counts of this clonotype. The genes are TRBV28 and TRBJ2-7; 15 bases line up with TRBD2. The ends lost 6 bases at V and 7 bases at J; junction bases unmatched: 7. The CDR3 is 15 amino acids. Germline V gives CDR1 MDHEN, CDR2 SYDVKM. In nucleotides, the CDR3 is TGTGCCAGCAGGGTGGGACTAGCGGGAGGTGGTGAGCAGTACTTC. Its protein product is CASRVGLAGGGEQYF. Supplemented by reference TRBV28 and TRBJ2-7, the full variable domain reads DVKVTQSSRYLVKRTGEKVFLECVQDMDHENMFWYRQDPGLGLRLIYFSYDVKMKEKGDIPEGYSVSREKKERFSLILESASTNQTSMYLCASRVGLAGGGEQYFGPGTRLTVT.

The J gene is TRBJ1-2, the V gene TRBV6-1; a possible D gene is TRBD1 (5 bases). CDR1 is MNHNS, CDR2 SASEGT, per germline. The germline V and J ends were trimmed by 4 bases and 4 bases, with 10 bases remaining between them. This CDR3 spans 13 amino acids. For the CDR3, the DNA is TGTGCCAGCAGTGCGGCAGGGAGCTATGGCTACACCTTC. This gives the protein CASSAAGSYGYTF.

J is TRBJ2-4 and V is TRBV27; D remains ambiguous. This CDR3 region has 13 residues. The germline V gene has CDR1 MNHEY and CDR2 SMNVEV (reference sequence). Trimming shortened V by 5 bases and J by 4 bases, and 9 bases separated the two germline ends. CDR3 nucleotide sequence: TGTGCCAGCAGTCGACGCGGTAAAAACATTCAGTACTTC. Translating gives CASSRRGKNIQYF.

The chain is built from TRBV30 and TRBJ2-5; the D gene is possibly TRBD2 (6 bases). The assigned J gene may be wrong: the sequence end matches TRBJ2-7 better. Germline loops: CDR1 GTSNPN, CDR2 SVGIG (reference sequence). This CDR3 is built from 13 residues. As DNA, the CDR3 is TGTGCCTGCCCAGTAGCGGACGTCTACGAGCAGTACTTC. Translation gives CACPVADVYEQYF.

About this clonotype: A much larger clone lies one base from this, so it may be a read error. The chain combines TRBV12-3 or TRBV12-4 with TRBJ2-3, with D possibly TRBD1 on 6 matching bases. The CDR3 covers 12 residues. CDR3: CAGRGLGDTQYF. CDR3 in DNA: TGTGCCGGCAGGGGATTAGGGGATACGCAGTATTTT.

The V call is TRBV12-3 or TRBV12-4, the J call TRBJ2-1; no definite D call. The CDR3 totals 13 residues. The V gene lost 3 bases and the J gene lost 8 bases, with 11 bases spanning the gap. This chain's CDR3 is CASSFLGCDEQFF. The CDR3 DNA reads as TGTGCCAGCAGTTTTTTAGGGTGCGATGAGCAGTTCTTC.

About this clonotype itself: A much larger clone differs from this one at a single base, so this may be a read error. This chain links TRBV12-3 or TRBV12-4 with TRBJ1-5; no firm D call. V gave up 7 bases and J gave up 4 bases, with 11 bases separating them. The CDR3 totals 13 residues. CDR3 sequence: CASKELQNQPQHF. CDR3 in DNA: TGTGCCAGCAAGGAACTTCAAAATCAGCCCCAGCATTTT.

V gene TRBV4-2 combines with J gene TRBJ2-1; no firm D call. Germline V gene lookup returns CDR1 LGHNA and CDR2 YNFKEQ. Trimming pared 1 base from V and 2 bases from J, leaving 9 bases between. The CDR3 contains 15 residues. The CDR3 here is CASSQGYNAYNEQFF. CDR3 DNA sequence: TGTGCCAGCAGCCAAGGTTACAACGCCTACAATGAGCAGTTCTTC.

The rearrangement uses TRBV4-1 and TRBJ2-1, with D perhaps matching TRBD1 (6 bases). Deletions cut 6 bases from V and 5 bases from J, with 11 bases between. The CDR3 extends over 13 amino acids. The V gene's germline CDR1 is MGHRA and CDR2 YSYEKL. CDR3 DNA: TGCGCCAGCAGGAATACAGGGAACAATGAGCAGTTCTTC. Translated, it gives CASRNTGNNEQFF.

Of note for this clonotype: One end of the junction is discordant with germline, which a read error may explain. The chain has TRBV2 and TRBJ2-3, with D unclear. The CDR3 spans 13 residues. Germline V lookup: CDR1 SNHLY, CDR2 FYNNEI. DNA of the CDR3: TGTACCAGCAGTGTTGTCAGCACAGATACGCAGTATTTT. Translating gives CTSSVVSTDTQYF.